This TCR beta chain was sequenced for a study of T cell repertoires in cytomegalovirus infection. Study in general: Indicated by public TCR beta signatures were CMV infection and matching HLA type. Broader study findings: HLA-C-restricted CMV clonotypes gave the most frequent clonotype in two of eight donors. Using cumulative public TCR beta family frequency, the authors identified those who carried CMV together with the relevant HLA.

On this clonotype itself: The target antigen is unknown.

TCRdb re-called the reads with MiXCR, one entry per CDR3 protein. The sample consists of approximately 170,000 distinct CDR3 sequences, 17% of them appearing once. V lost 1 base, J lost 0 bases, and 9 bases lay in between. The CDR3 has 15 residues. CDR1 LNHDA and CDR2 SQIVND come from the germline V gene (reference sequence). Material: CD8+ T cells from PBMCs. V gene TRBV19 combines with J gene TRBJ1-1, with D tentatively TRBD1 (5 bases). This clonotype was obtained from a human donor in good health (CMV status not recorded). Some clones in this sample may be carry-over from other donors' samples. In DNA, the CDR3 is TGTGCCAGTAGTATAGTAACAGGACTGAACACTGAAGCTTTCTTT. It specifies CASSIVTGLNTEAFF.